This entry lists 11 T cell receptor beta chains sequenced from one sample in a study of blood T cell repertoires in COVID-19. Sequencing was performed with immunoSEQ multiplex PCR; in TCRdb, only in-frame clones are kept and a portion is missing. The data show around 78,000 clones, around 86% seen once. Sample: peripheral blood. These receptor sequences come from a woman between 55 and 75 years old with acute or convalescent COVID-19.

In its sample, this clone was seen a few times. V and J are TRBV19 and TRBJ1-5; 8 nucleotides line up with TRBD1. Germline CDR1 LNHDA, CDR2 SQIVND (reference sequence). Losses at the gene ends were 6 bases for V and 2 bases for J; bases not matched to a gene: 3. This CDR3 spans 14 amino acids. The CDR3 loop reads CASSPGGGNQPQHF. CDR3 coding DNA: TGTGCCAGTAGCCCAGGGGGCGGCAATCAGCCCCAGCATTTT. Looking up the rest from reference TRBV19 and TRBJ1-5 gives the full variable domain: DGGITQSPKYLFRKEGQNVTLSCEQNLNHDAMYWYRQDPGQGLRLIYYSQIVNDFQKGDIAEGYSVSREKKESFPLTVTSAQKNPTAFYLCASSPGGGNQPQHFGDGTRLSIL.

The V and J genes are TRBV24-1 and TRBJ2-5; TRBD2 matches at 7 bases. The CDR3 runs to 15 residues. Trimming took 1 base from V and 0 from J; bases not matched to a gene: 1. The germline CDR1 and CDR2 sequences are KGHDR and SFDVKD. The CDR3 sequence is CATSDLGLDQETQYF. The CDR3 coding sequence is TGTGCCACCAGTGATTTAGGACTAGACCAAGAGACCCAGTACTTC.

V and J are TRBV5-1 and TRBJ2-1; the match to TRBD1 covers 12 bases. V was pared by 4 bases and J by 9 bases, with 5 bases of the junction left unmatched. CDR1 is SGHRS, CDR2 YFSETQ, per germline. This CDR3 is built from 14 residues. Here the CDR3 reads CASSPGTGGSEQFF. The DNA of the CDR3 is TGCGCCAGCAGCCCCGGGACAGGGGGCAGTGAGCAGTTCTTC.

The CDR3 sequence: CASTAGTGLETQYF. The CDR3 DNA sequence: TGTGCCAGCACCGCCGGGACAGGGTTAGAGACCCAGTACTTC. The chain links TRBV6-5 to TRBJ2-5; TRBD1 aligns across 9 bases. This CDR3 is built from 14 residues. V shed 7 bases, J shed 4 bases, and the junction held 7 bases outside the gene matches. Germline V gene data show CDR1 as MNHEY and CDR2 as SVGAGI.

Only one count was recorded for this clone. The V call is TRBV6-2 or TRBV6-3, the J call TRBJ1-1; maybe TRBD1 (6 bases). The CDR3 is 16 amino acids. V was trimmed by 4 bases and J by 4 bases, leaving 19 bases between them. Germline V gene lookup returns CDR1 MNHEY and CDR2 SVGEGT. The CDR3 nucleotides read TGTGCCAGCAGTTGCGACCGGGACACGGAAAGCACTGAAGCTTTCTTT. It translates to CASSCDRDTESTEAFF.

J is TRBJ2-6 and V is TRBV28, with 8 bases matching TRBD1. V trimming: 5 bases; J trimming: 4 bases; junction bases outside the gene matches: 4. The germline V gene has CDR1 MDHEN and CDR2 SYDVKM. The CDR3 is 15 residues long. The CDR3 nucleotides read TGTGCCAGCAGTCCGGGACAGGCCGGGGCCAACGTCCTGACTTTC. Amino acids: CASSPGQAGANVLTF.

This rearrangement joins TRBV29-1 to TRBJ1-5, with TRBD1 identical over 8 bases. Germline assignment: CDR1 SQVTM and CDR2 ANQGSEA. There are 14 residues in the CDR3. Trimming took 6 bases from V and 1 from J; bases not matched to a gene: 5. The CDR3 reads CSVWTGYSNQPQHF. The CDR3 nucleotides read TGCAGCGTCTGGACAGGGTACAGCAATCAGCCCCAGCATTTT.

V gene TRBV3-1 (or the pseudogene TRBV3-2) combines with J gene TRBJ1-2; 9 bases match TRBD1. The junction had 4 bases not matched to a gene; V was cut back by 5 bases and J by 3 bases. The length of the CDR3 is 14 residues. Germline lookup yields CDR1 LGHDT and CDR2 YNNKEL (reference sequence). CDR3 DNA sequence: TGTGCCAGCAGCTCTGACAGGGGGGACTATGGCTACACCTTC. This codes for CASSSDRGDYGYTF.

J is TRBJ2-5 and V is TRBV2, with D perhaps TRBD1 (6 bases). Per the germline V gene, CDR1 is SNHLY and CDR2 is FYNNEI. The germline V and J ends were trimmed by 4 bases and 4 bases, with 19 bases remaining between them. The CDR3 totals 16 residues. The CDR3 DNA sequence: TGTGCCAGCAGTGGTCAGGGGCTTCTGCACTCAGAGACCCAGTACTTC. This codes for CASSGQGLLHSETQYF.

The chain links TRBV14 to TRBJ2-3; 9 bases fit TRBD1. Looked up from germline, CDR1 is SGHDN and CDR2 is FVKESK. The V segment lost 1 base and the J segment 0 bases; nucleotides outside the gene matches: 5. This CDR3 has 17 residues. In DNA form, the CDR3 reads TGTGCCAGCAGCCAAGTTGGACAGGGGATTAGCACAGATACGCAGTATTTT. This gives the protein CASSQVGQGISTDTQYF.

J is TRBJ1-5 and V is TRBV28; D is possibly TRBD1 (6 bases). The V gene's germline CDR1 is MDHEN and CDR2 SYDVKM. V gave up 7 bases and J gave up 2 bases, with 15 bases separating them. The CDR3 extends over 15 amino acids. The CDR3 loop is CASNDRSRGNQPQHF. CDR3 in DNA: TGTGCCAGCAACGACAGGTCCCGCGGCAATCAGCCCCAGCATTTT.